These 13 T cell receptor beta chains originate from one sample sequenced in a study of shared clonotypes between healthy human individuals. Assay: immunoSEQ multiplex PCR; the TCRdb copy retains only in-frame clones and omits some. The profile shows roughly 2.5 million clones, 90% to 95% of them singletons. Source material: naive CD4+ T cells sorted from blood. Specified subset: CD45RA+ positively selected. The receptors originated from a man in his late teens or twenties in good health.

This clone was detected a few times. The rearrangement uses TRBV27 and TRBJ1-4; 12 positions match TRBD1. The CDR3 extends over 14 amino acids. Germline assignment: CDR1 MNHEY and CDR2 SMNVEV (reference sequence). After removal of 2 bases from V and 10 bases from J, the junction contained 2 bases not matched to a gene. The CDR3 loop reads CASSLGTGGGKLFF. CDR3 DNA: TGTGCCAGCAGTTTAGGGACAGGGGGCGGAAAACTGTTTTTT. Full variable domain (missing parts from reference TRBV27 and TRBJ1-4): EAQVTQNPRYLITVTGKKLTVTCSQNMNHEYMSWYRQDPGLGLRQIYYSMNVEVTDKGDVPEGYKVSRKEKRNFPLILESPSPNQTSLYFCASSLGTGGGKLFFGSGTQLSVL.

This clone was counted once. The DNA for the CDR3 is TGTGCCAGCAGCTTGGAGGTTCTCTCCTACGAGCAGTACTTC. Amino acids: CASSLEVLSYEQYF. The genes are TRBV11-2 and TRBJ2-7, with D possibly TRBD2 on 5 matching bases. CDR1 and CDR2 from the germline V gene are SGHAT and FQNNGV. The CDR3 loop spans 14 amino acids. Trimming stripped 3 bases from V and 0 bases from J, with 9 bases between.

The CDR3 DNA is TGTGCCAGCAGTGGGGGACAGGCCCAAGAGACCCAGTACTTC. The encoded protein is CASSGGQAQETQYF. The genes are TRBV6-1 and TRBJ2-5; 8 bases align to TRBD1. V shed 4 bases, J shed 1 base, and the junction held 2 bases outside the gene matches. Per germline, CDR1 MNHNS and CDR2 SASEGT. This CDR3 region has 14 residues.

Note on this clone: Distinct nucleotide sequences in the sample also encode this CDR3. This sequence joins TRBV18 and TRBJ2-5; D gene unclear. Germline CDR1 reads KGHSH; CDR2 reads LQKENI. The CDR3 is made up of 12 amino acids. Trimming shortened V by 2 bases and J by 3 bases, and 4 bases separated the two germline ends. The CDR3 bases are TGTGCCAGCTCACCAGGAGAAGAGACCCAGTACTTC. It codes for CASSPGEETQYF.

The gene calls are TRBV27 and TRBJ1-1; D not certain. From germline, CDR1 is MNHEY and CDR2 SMNVEV (reference sequence). Trimming left V 8 bases short and J 1 base short, with 17 bases between. The length of the CDR3 is 15 residues. The CDR3 region is CASGSNGRPNTEAFF. CDR3 coding DNA: TGTGCCAGCGGATCGAACGGACGGCCGAACACTGAAGCTTTCTTT.

The genes are TRBV4-1 and TRBJ2-6; 9 bases align to TRBD1. V shed 1 base, J shed 0 bases, and the junction held 7 bases outside the gene matches. The CDR3 loop spans 19 amino acids. Germline V gene data show CDR1 as MGHRA and CDR2 as YSYEKL. In DNA form, the CDR3 reads TGCGCCAGCAGCCAAGGGGCCGGGACAGGGAACTCTGGGGCCAACGTCCTGACTTTC. Its protein is CASSQGAGTGNSGANVLTF.

The chain is built from TRBV6-5 and TRBJ1-5; maybe TRBD1 (6 bases). This CDR3 region has 14 residues. Trimming cost V 6 bases and J 0 bases, with 9 bases left between them. The germline CDR1 and CDR2 sequences are MNHEY and SVGAGI. In DNA form, the CDR3 reads TGTGCCAGCAGCGAGGGGGGTAGCAATCAGCCCCAGCATTTT. Amino acids: CASSEGGSNQPQHF.

The chain recombines TRBV18 with TRBJ2-1, with 8 nucleotides matching TRBD2. Germline CDR1 and CDR2: KGHSH and LQKENI. CDR3 length: 13 amino acids. V shed 5 bases and J 9 bases; nucleotides not matched to a gene: 6. In DNA, the CDR3 is TGTGCCAGCTCAGAACTGCTAGCGGGTGAGCAGTTCTTC. This gives the protein CASSELLAGEQFF.

CDR3 nucleotides: TGTGCCAGCAGCATGAAACTAGCGGGAGTATCCTACGAGCAGTACTTC. This encodes CASSMKLAGVSYEQYF. The rearrangement links TRBV7-8 to TRBJ2-7, with 11 nucleotides matching TRBD2. Per the germline V gene, CDR1 is SGHVS and CDR2 is FQNEAQ. The CDR3 is made up of 16 amino acids. The junction had 7 bases not matched to a gene; V was cut back by 5 bases and J by 1 base.

This chain joins TRBV28 and TRBJ1-1, with 9 bases lining up with TRBD1. Germline loops: CDR1 MDHEN, CDR2 SYDVKM. V gave up 5 bases and J gave up 2 bases; unmatched junction bases: 6. This CDR3 contains 15 residues. As DNA, the CDR3 is TGTGCCAGCAGTCCCCGGGGACAGGGCAACACTGAAGCTTTCTTT. This codes for CASSPRGQGNTEAFF.

This chain connects TRBV28 to TRBJ1-4, with D possibly matching TRBD1 (6 bases). This CDR3 has 16 amino acids. Looked up from germline, CDR1 is MDHEN and CDR2 is SYDVKM. V was trimmed by 3 bases and J by 4 bases, leaving 15 bases between them. CDR3 sequence (DNA): TGTGCCAGCAGTTTTGGGGGGGCGGAAATTAATGAAAAACTGTTTTTT. Its protein product is CASSFGGAEINEKLFF.

The rearrangement joins TRBV4-3 to TRBJ2-2; D is undetermined. The germline V gene encodes CDR1 LGHNA and CDR2 YSLEER. Trimming cost V 1 base and J 2 bases, with 11 bases left between them. The CDR3 loop spans 16 amino acids. Written as DNA, the CDR3 is TGCGCCAGCAGCCAAGTCCGGCCAATAAACACCGGGGAGCTGTTTTTT. This translates into CASSQVRPINTGELFF.

As to this clone: Other DNA sequences in the sample encode the same CDR3. The J gene is TRBJ1-3, the V gene TRBV14; unclear D gene. Per germline, CDR1 SGHDN and CDR2 FVKESK. V shed 2 bases and J shed 3 bases, with 2 bases lying between them. The length of the CDR3 is 12 residues. CDR3 nucleotide sequence: TGTGCCAGCAGCCAAAGTGGAAACACCATATATTTT. Translation gives CASSQSGNTIYF.